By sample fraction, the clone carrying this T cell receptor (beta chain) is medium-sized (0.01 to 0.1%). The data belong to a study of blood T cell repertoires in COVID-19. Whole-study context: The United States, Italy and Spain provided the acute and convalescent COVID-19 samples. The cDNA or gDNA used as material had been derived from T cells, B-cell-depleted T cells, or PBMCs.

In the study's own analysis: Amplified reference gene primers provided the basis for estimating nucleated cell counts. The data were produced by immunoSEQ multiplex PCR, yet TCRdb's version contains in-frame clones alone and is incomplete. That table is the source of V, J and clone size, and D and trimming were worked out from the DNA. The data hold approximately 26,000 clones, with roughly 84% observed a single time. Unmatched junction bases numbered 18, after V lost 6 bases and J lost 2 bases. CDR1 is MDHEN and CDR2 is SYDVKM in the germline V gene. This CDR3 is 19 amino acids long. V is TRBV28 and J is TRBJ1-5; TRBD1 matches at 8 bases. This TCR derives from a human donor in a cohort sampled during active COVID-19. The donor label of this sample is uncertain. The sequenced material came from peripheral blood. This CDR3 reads CASSPTTGERWSGNQPQHF. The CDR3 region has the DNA TGTGCCAGCAGCCCAACGACAGGGGAAAGGTGGTCTGGCAATCAGCCCCAGCATTTT.